Following are 11 T cell receptor beta chains from one sample sequenced in a study of Graves' ophthalmopathy and Graves' hyperthyroidism. Transcripts of RNA were the source for amplifying TCR beta CDR3 regions. The authors performed first-round RT-PCR with HTBI primers and then a second-round multiplex PCR. One entry per CDR3 protein results from TCRdb running MiXCR on the multiplex PCR reads. In the table there are 400,000 or so distinct CDR3 sequences, about 16% of which are singletons. Sequenced input: peripheral blood. The source of these receptors is a woman between 18 and 29 years old with stable Graves' hyperthyroidism.

In this sample, this clonotype turned up many times. The chain couples TRBV2 to TRBJ1-2, with D possibly TRBD1 on 5 matching bases. Germline assignment: CDR1 SNHLY and CDR2 FYNNEI. This CDR3 region has 12 residues. V lost 6 bases and J 6 bases, leaving 11 bases between the germline ends. The DNA of the CDR3 is TGTGCCAGCAGCAGGGAAAGGAATGGCTACACCTTC. Translated: CASSRERNGYTF.

This clonotype was found many times. The chain has TRBV13 and TRBJ1-6, with D maybe TRBD1 (6 bases). The CDR3 has 16 amino acids. Trimming removed 5 bases from V and 12 bases from J, with 23 bases in between. Per germline, CDR1 PRHDT and CDR2 FYEKMQ (reference sequence). The CDR3 here is CASSQMAGARNRPLHF. The DNA for the CDR3 is TGTGCCAGCAGCCAAATGGCAGGGGCCAGAAACAGACCCCTCCACTTT.

Many counts were recorded for this clonotype. This chain links TRBV12-3 or TRBV12-4 with TRBJ2-7; D remains ambiguous. This CDR3 spans 12 amino acids. The V end lost 5 bases, the J end lost 1 base, and 6 bases lay between the germline ends. The CDR3 DNA is TGTGCCAGCAGTCTCTGGTCCTACGAGCAGTACTTC. It codes for CASSLWSYEQYF.

This clonotype was seen a few times. The chain combines TRBV27 with TRBJ1-6, with 7 bases fitting TRBD1. Per the germline V gene, CDR1 is MNHEY and CDR2 is SMNVEV (reference sequence). The V and J ends lost 8 bases and 8 bases, in that order; junction bases with no gene match: 12. The CDR3 loop spans 15 amino acids. CDR3: CASRDRAYDYSPLHF. CDR3 sequence (DNA): TGTGCCAGCCGCGACAGGGCCTACGACTATTCACCCCTCCACTTT.

This clonotype was recorded at least ten times. V is TRBV5-1 and J is TRBJ2-5; D is ambiguous. CDR3 size: 13 residues. CDR1 is SGHRS and CDR2 is YFSETQ in the germline V gene. Trimming pared 2 bases from V and 1 base from J, leaving 6 bases between. CDR3 sequence: CASSLRTQETQYF. Here the CDR3 DNA reads TGCGCCAGCAGCTTAAGGACCCAAGAGACCCAGTACTTC.

The gene calls are TRBV6-2 or TRBV6-3 and TRBJ2-7; no firm D call. Germline loops: CDR1 MNHEY, CDR2 SVGEGT. Trimming cost V 0 bases and J 0 bases, with 6 bases left between them. CDR3 length: 14 residues. CDR3 DNA sequence: TGTGCCAGCAGTTACTCCCCCGGCTCCTACGAGCAGTACTTC. It is translated as CASSYSPGSYEQYF.

This clonotype appeared many times. This sequence joins TRBV7-9 and TRBJ2-5; no reliable D call. V lost 3 bases and J lost 4, with 12 bases in between. There are 14 residues in the CDR3. Looked up from germline, CDR1 is SEHNR and CDR2 is FQNEAQ (reference sequence). CDR3 amino acids: CASSFWGIAETQYF. The CDR3, as DNA: TGTGCCAGCAGCTTTTGGGGAATTGCAGAGACCCAGTACTTC.

This clonotype was counted at least ten times. The chain uses TRBV12-3 or TRBV12-4 and TRBJ2-2; D is unclear. This CDR3 has 18 residues. Trimming left V 4 bases short and J 0 bases short, with 18 bases between. CDR3 sequence (DNA): TGTGCCAGCAGTTCTGTCTATCCCCCGAGACCGAACACCGGGGAGCTGTTTTTT. It yields the protein CASSSVYPPRPNTGELFF.

This clonotype was recorded many times. The V call is TRBV12-5, the J call TRBJ1-5; the D is unclear. This CDR3 is built from 13 residues. V was trimmed by 6 bases and J by 4 bases, leaving 10 bases between them. CDR1 and CDR2 (germline): LGHNT, FRNRAP. The CDR3 region is CASGPDGNQPQHF. For the CDR3, the DNA is TGTGCTAGTGGCCCTGACGGTAATCAGCCCCAGCATTTT.

Many counts were recorded for this clonotype. J is TRBJ1-1 and V is TRBV6-1; D remains ambiguous. CDR3 length: 9 residues. The germline V gene encodes CDR1 MNHNS and CDR2 SASEGT. The V end lost 11 bases, the J end lost 5 bases, and 6 bases lay between the germline ends. CDR3 DNA sequence: TGTGCCGACCGAACTGAAGCTTTCTTT. Amino acid sequence: CADRTEAFF.

The chain is built from TRBV6-2 or TRBV6-3 and TRBJ2-7, with 9 bases identical to TRBD2. This CDR3 contains 21 residues. The germline CDR1 and CDR2 sequences are MNHEY and SVGEGT. Trimming cost V 2 bases and J 2 bases; bases outside gene matches: 22. The CDR3 region is CASSYTRASSLLAGEAYEQYF. The CDR3 coding sequence is TGTGCCAGCAGTTACACACGCGCATCATCCCTCTTAGCGGGAGAGGCCTACGAGCAGTACTTC.